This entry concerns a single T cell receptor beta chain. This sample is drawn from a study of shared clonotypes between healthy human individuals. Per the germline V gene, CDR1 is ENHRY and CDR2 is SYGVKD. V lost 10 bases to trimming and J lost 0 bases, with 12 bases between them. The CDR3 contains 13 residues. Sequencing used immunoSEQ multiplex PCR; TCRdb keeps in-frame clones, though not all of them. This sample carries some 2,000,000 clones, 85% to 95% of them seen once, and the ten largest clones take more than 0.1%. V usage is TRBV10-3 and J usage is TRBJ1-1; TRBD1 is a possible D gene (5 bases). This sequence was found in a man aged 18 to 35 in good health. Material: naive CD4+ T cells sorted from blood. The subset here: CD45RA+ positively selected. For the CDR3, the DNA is TGTGCCAGCCTACAGGTCATGAACACTGAAGCTTTCTTT. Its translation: CASLQVMNTEAFF.